These 15 T cell receptor beta chains were all obtained from the same sample, sequenced in a study of blood T cell repertoires in COVID-19. The assay was immunoSEQ multiplex PCR, and TCRdb's table has in-frame clones only and misses some. The table shows about 58,000 clones, with roughly nine tenths occurring only once. The sequencing input was peripheral blood. These receptors all come from a woman aged 70-85 years with active COVID-19.

The chain is built from TRBV28 and TRBJ2-1; possibly TRBD1 for D (6 bases). The CDR3 consists of 15 residues. V lost 7 bases to trimming and J lost 3 bases, with 16 bases between them. Germline V lookup: CDR1 MDHEN, CDR2 SYDVKM. This CDR3 reads CASKPWDTSYNEQFF. CDR3 DNA sequence: TGTGCCAGCAAACCTTGGGACACCAGCTACAATGAGCAGTTCTTC.

Only one count was recorded for this clone. The V call is TRBV11-2, the J call TRBJ1-6; D is ambiguous. Germline V gene sequence: CDR1 SGHAT, CDR2 FQNNGV. The germline V and J ends were trimmed by 0 bases and 7 bases, with 10 bases remaining between them. The CDR3 runs 15 residues. The DNA of the CDR3 is TGTGCCAGCAGCTTAGATGCAGTTGTAAATTCACCCCTCCACTTT. Encoded protein: CASSLDAVVNSPLHF.

CDR3 sequence (DNA): TGTGCCAGCAGTTCAGCGGGAGAGAACAATGAGCAGTTCTTC. Its translation: CASSSAGENNEQFF. This chain connects TRBV6-5 to TRBJ2-1; 8 nucleotides align to TRBD2. CDR3 length: 14 residues. V lost 4 bases and J lost 5; bases outside the gene matches: 4. Germline loops: CDR1 MNHEY, CDR2 SVGAGI.

The chain links TRBV19 to TRBJ2-7; TRBD1 matches at 9 bases. Germline V gene lookup returns CDR1 LNHDA and CDR2 SQIVND (reference sequence). Losses at the gene ends were 7 bases for V and 5 bases for J; bases not matched to a gene: 6. The CDR3 runs to 13 residues. CDR3 amino acids: CASTRGQGHEQYF. The CDR3 coding sequence is TGTGCCAGTACCAGGGGACAGGGTCACGAGCAGTACTTC.

The rearrangement links TRBV19 to TRBJ1-5, with D tentatively TRBD1 (6 bases). Germline V CDR1 and CDR2: LNHDA, SQIVND (reference sequence). This CDR3 is built from 16 residues. V was shortened by 3 bases and J by 4 bases, with 16 bases between the two germline ends. CDR3 region: CASSMQGLVGNQPQHF. CDR3 sequence (DNA): TGTGCCAGTAGTATGCAGGGGTTAGTTGGAAATCAGCCCCAGCATTTT.

This chain's CDR3 is CASRVRERVGELFF. The CDR3 DNA is TGTGCCAGCAGGGTGCGGGAGCGGGTCGGGGAGCTGTTTTTT. The J gene is TRBJ2-2, the V gene TRBV27; 7 bases match TRBD2. The CDR3 is made up of 14 amino acids. The germline V gene encodes CDR1 MNHEY and CDR2 SMNVEV (reference sequence). J lost 7 bases, V lost 6 bases, and 8 bases had no gene match.

The V call is TRBV5-5, the J call TRBJ1-4, with D unclear. CDR3 length equals 17 residues. Trimming shortened V by 0 bases and J by 1 base, and 13 bases separated the two germline ends. Looked up from germline, CDR1 is SGHKS and CDR2 is YYEKEE (reference sequence). CDR3 region: CASSLVPVEGTNEKLFF. CDR3 nucleotide sequence: TGTGCCAGCAGCTTGGTGCCGGTGGAGGGAACTAATGAAAAACTGTTTTTT.

The gene calls are TRBV9 and TRBJ2-5; the match to TRBD2 covers 7 bases. From germline, CDR1 is SGDLS and CDR2 YYNGEE. V shed 4 bases and J 2 bases; nucleotides not matched to a gene: 5. This CDR3 has 14 amino acids. The CDR3 is CASSTRLAQETQYF. DNA for the CDR3: TGTGCCAGCAGCACAAGACTAGCACAAGAGACCCAGTACTTC. Complete variable domain (other parts from reference TRBV9 and TRBJ2-5): DSGVTQTPKHLITATGQRVTLRCSPRSGDLSVYWYQQSLDQGLQFLIQYYNGEERAKGNILERFSAQQFPDLHSELNLSSLELGDSALYFCASSTRLAQETQYFGPGTRLLVL.

The chain combines TRBV18 with TRBJ1-6, with D perhaps TRBD1 (6 bases). The CDR3 is 13 amino acids. From germline, CDR1 is KGHSH and CDR2 LQKENI. V lost 4 bases and J 7 bases, leaving 8 bases between the germline ends. The CDR3 nucleotides are TGTGCCAGCTCACAAACAGGGAATTCACCCCTCCACTTT. It specifies CASSQTGNSPLHF.

The genes are TRBV4-2 and TRBJ2-1, with 9 bases matching TRBD2. After removal of 0 bases from V and 10 bases from J, the junction contained 22 bases not matched to a gene. CDR1 and CDR2 from the germline V gene are LGHNA and YNFKEQ. The CDR3 has 20 residues. The CDR3 DNA is TGTGCCAGCAGCCAAGATCGTGTTCCCGAGCGGGAGGTTCGCATTCGGGAGCAGTTCTTC. Its translation: CASSQDRVPEREVRIREQFF.

The DNA for the CDR3 is TGTGCCTGGAGCGTCCCACAGGTTAGAACGCAGTATTTT. This codes for CAWSVPQVRTQYF. The rearrangement uses TRBV30 and TRBJ2-3; the D gene is possibly TRBD1 (5 bases). The V gene's germline CDR1 is GTSNPN and CDR2 SVGIG (reference sequence). Between the trimmed V and J ends, which lost 3 bases and 9 bases, there was a span of 16 bases. This CDR3 spans 13 amino acids.

The V call is TRBV10-3, the J call TRBJ2-7; perhaps TRBD1 as D (6 bases). The V end lost 4 bases, the J end lost 1 base, and 11 bases lay between the germline ends. This CDR3 has 14 residues. From germline, CDR1 is ENHRY and CDR2 SYGVKD. CDR3 DNA sequence: TGTGCCATCAGTGGAAATGGACAGTCCTACGAGCAGTACTTC. It yields the protein CAISGNGQSYEQYF.

This clone came up a few times. The rearrangement joins TRBV12-3 or TRBV12-4 to TRBJ2-4; D might be TRBD2 (7 bases). V dropped 8 bases and J dropped 8 bases, with 16 bases sitting between them. CDR3 length equals 13 residues. In nucleotides, the CDR3 is TGTGCCAGCTGGGACACCCTAGCGGACATTCAGTACTTC. This encodes CASWDTLADIQYF.

The rearrangement uses TRBV27 and TRBJ2-7; 9 positions match TRBD1. Germline values: CDR1 MNHEY, CDR2 SMNVEV (reference sequence). CDR3 length: 15 residues. With 1 base clipped from V and 4 bases from J, the junction kept 5 bases outside the gene matches. This CDR3 is CASSLLGTGRYEQYF. CDR3 coding DNA: TGTGCCAGCAGTTTATTGGGGACAGGGAGGTACGAGCAGTACTTC.

The chain couples TRBV5-5 to TRBJ1-5; 7 bases match TRBD1. The V segment lost 2 bases and the J segment 5 bases; nucleotides outside the gene matches: 7. CDR3 size: 15 residues. CDR1 and CDR2 from the germline V gene are SGHKS and YYEKEE (reference sequence). This CDR3 reads CASSLTGAGYQPQHF. As DNA, the CDR3 is TGTGCCAGCAGCTTAACAGGGGCAGGGTATCAGCCCCAGCATTTT. Using reference TRBV5-5 and TRBJ1-5 for the parts outside the CDR3, the full variable domain is DAGVTQSPTHLIKTRGQQVTLRCSPISGHKSVSWYQQVLGQGPQFIFQYYEKEERGRGNFPDRFSARQFPNYSSELNVNALLLGDSALYLCASSLTGAGYQPQHFGDGTRLSIL.